One and the same sample provided the 21 T cell receptor beta chains below, sequenced in a study of T cell responses to AZD1222 COVID-19 vaccine. Profiled with immunoSEQ multiplex PCR; TCRdb holds only in-frame clones, not every one. This sample has under 200,000 clones, with around nine tenths found just once. This material consisted of peripheral blood, taken 28 days after the second dose of the MenACWY control vaccine. The source of these receptors is an adult who received the MenACWY meningococcal vaccine as a control.

The chain carries TRBV27 and TRBJ2-7; D is undetermined. Trimming left V 2 bases short and J 0 bases short, with 8 bases between. The CDR3 covers 14 residues. The germline gives CDR1 MNHEY, CDR2 SMNVEV (reference sequence). CDR3 nucleotide sequence: TGTGCCAGCAGTTTACAAGCGAGCTCCTACGAGCAGTACTTC. This translates into CASSLQASSYEQYF.

This chain uses TRBV4-3 with TRBJ1-4; no clear D. Germline V gives CDR1 LGHNA, CDR2 YSLEER. V was clipped by 0 bases and J by 2 bases, with 13 bases between them. The CDR3 loop spans 17 amino acids. The CDR3 bases are TGCGCCAGCAGCCAAGATTTGGACGGTATTACTAATGAAAAACTGTTTTTT. Residues: CASSQDLDGITNEKLFF.

This chain connects TRBV29-1 to TRBJ2-5; tentative D call: TRBD2 (6 bases). The CDR3 has 15 residues. The ends were cut back, 0 bases at V and 5 bases at J, with 16 bases in the middle. The germline V gene has CDR1 SQVTM and CDR2 ANQGSEA. The CDR3 protein is CSVEEFLRGGETQYF. CDR3 sequence (DNA): TGCAGCGTTGAAGAGTTCTTACGGGGAGGCGAGACCCAGTACTTC. The full variable domain, with the rest looked up from reference TRBV29-1 and TRBJ2-5, is SAVISQKPSRDICQRGTSLTIQCQVDSQVTMMFWYRQQPGQSLTLIATANQGSEATYESGFVIDKFPISRPNLTFSTLTVSNMSPEDSSIYLCSVEEFLRGGETQYFGPGTRLLVL.

V and J are TRBV5-5 and TRBJ1-5; D remains unclear. V shed 0 bases and J shed 4 bases, with 8 bases lying between them. From germline, CDR1 is SGHKS and CDR2 YYEKEE (reference sequence). The CDR3 contains 14 residues. The CDR3 coding sequence is TGTGCCAGCAGCTTGGGACATTCAAATCAGCCCCAGCATTTT. Protein product: CASSLGHSNQPQHF.

The V gene is TRBV24-1, the J gene TRBJ1-5; D perhaps matches TRBD1 (5 bases). V lost 5 bases and J lost 6, with 13 bases in between. CDR3 length equals 14 residues. The V gene's germline CDR1 is KGHDR and CDR2 SFDVKD. The CDR3 loop is CATSGAVGVQPQHF. The DNA for the CDR3 is TGTGCCACCAGTGGGGCGGTGGGGGTTCAGCCCCAGCATTTT.

The CDR3 protein is CASGLLTSGRTYNEQFF. CDR3 coding DNA: TGTGCTAGTGGTCTTTTGACTAGCGGGAGGACCTACAATGAGCAGTTCTTC. V and J are TRBV12-5 and TRBJ2-1, with TRBD2 matching 13 bases. The CDR3 is 17 amino acids. The ends lost 5 bases at V and 2 bases at J; junction bases unmatched: 6. Germline V gene sequence: CDR1 LGHNT, CDR2 FRNRAP.

This clone is large (0.1 to 1%) within its sample. The genes are TRBV28 and TRBJ1-1; tentatively, D is TRBD1 (5 bases). The V end was cut by 6 bases, the J end by 4 bases, with 12 bases between. Germline loops: CDR1 MDHEN, CDR2 SYDVKM. This CDR3 is built from 13 residues. CDR3 sequence reads: CASRLTAGTEAFF. DNA of the CDR3: TGTGCCAGCAGACTGACAGCGGGCACTGAAGCTTTCTTT.

The chain is built from TRBV11-1 and TRBJ1-4; possibly TRBD1 for D (5 bases). Germline loops: CDR1 SGHAT, CDR2 FQDESV (reference sequence). This CDR3 contains 13 residues. V lost 1 base and J 8 bases, leaving 8 bases between the germline ends. The CDR3 spells CASSLVRGEKLFF. The CDR3 DNA is TGTGCCAGCAGCTTAGTCCGGGGCGAAAAACTGTTTTTT.

J is TRBJ1-1 and V is TRBV30; maybe TRBD1 (5 bases). The CDR3 contains 13 residues. Germline CDR1 GTSNPN, CDR2 SVGIG (reference sequence). The V end lost 2 bases, the J end lost 7 bases, and 14 bases lay between the germline ends. Here the CDR3 reads CAWSPRQSGEAFF. The DNA of the CDR3 is TGTGCCTGGAGTCCAAGACAGTCTGGTGAAGCTTTCTTT.

This clone was seen once. The chain recombines TRBV5-1 with TRBJ2-7; TRBD2 aligns across 10 bases. The V gene end was trimmed by 4 bases and the J gene end by 1 base; junction bases not matched to a gene: 11. Germline values: CDR1 SGHRS, CDR2 YFSETQ. This CDR3 contains 17 residues. The CDR3 loop reads CASSPNVIAGGSYEQYF. The CDR3 nucleotides read TGCGCCAGCAGCCCAAACGTGATAGCGGGAGGATCCTACGAGCAGTACTTC.

The V and J genes are TRBV9 and TRBJ1-2, with TRBD1 as a possible D gene (6 bases). Germline V gives CDR1 SGDLS, CDR2 YYNGEE. The V and J ends lost 3 bases and 8 bases respectively, with 14 bases between them. The length of the CDR3 is 13 residues. CDR3 residues: CASSAQGLPGYTF. The CDR3, as DNA: TGTGCCAGCAGCGCACAGGGTTTACCCGGCTACACCTTC.

The chain links TRBV19 to TRBJ1-5; D gene ambiguous. Trimming cost V 4 bases and J 3 bases, with 10 bases left between them. The CDR3 is 14 amino acids. Germline CDR1 LNHDA, CDR2 SQIVND (reference sequence). The chain's CDR3 is CASSTGQLNQPQHF. The CDR3 DNA reads as TGTGCCAGTAGTACTGGCCAGCTCAATCAGCCCCAGCATTTT.

The CDR3 loop reads CASTTVGGYTF. The CDR3 DNA is TGTGCCAGCACAACAGTAGGTGGCTACACCTTC. The rearrangement uses TRBV28 and TRBJ1-2; D call uncertain. The CDR3 sequence is 11 residues long. The V end was cut by 7 bases, the J end by 7 bases, with 10 bases between. Germline loops: CDR1 MDHEN, CDR2 SYDVKM.

Details on this clone: Other DNA sequences in the same sample also yield this CDR3. The CDR3 reads CASSITGERQPQHF. The CDR3 DNA sequence: TGTGCCAGTAGTATAACAGGGGAGCGTCAGCCCCAGCATTTT. J is TRBJ1-5 and V is TRBV19, with 7 bases aligning to TRBD1. Germline V gene lookup returns CDR1 LNHDA and CDR2 SQIVND (reference sequence). The CDR3 length is 14 residues. With 2 bases clipped from V and 6 bases from J, the junction kept 4 bases outside the gene matches.

This chain uses TRBV9 with TRBJ1-3, with TRBD1 matching over 7 bases. The length of the CDR3 is 15 residues. CDR1 and CDR2 (germline): SGDLS, YYNGEE. V gave up 4 bases and J gave up 4 bases; unmatched junction bases: 8. The chain's CDR3 is CASSPSGGSGNTIYF. The CDR3 DNA reads as TGTGCCAGCAGCCCTTCAGGGGGATCAGGAAACACCATATATTTT.

The chain combines TRBV2 with TRBJ2-1; 8 bases align to TRBD2. The germline V gene encodes CDR1 SNHLY and CDR2 FYNNEI. J gave up 1 base and V 5 bases, and 10 bases lay outside the gene matches. The CDR3 contains 17 residues. The CDR3 spells CASSSRPTSASYNEQFF. In DNA, the CDR3 is TGTGCCAGCAGTTCTCGTCCGACTAGCGCGTCCTACAATGAGCAGTTCTTC.

V gene TRBV27 combines with J gene TRBJ2-1; the match to TRBD2 covers 9 bases. With V trimmed by 5 bases and J by 4 bases, 9 bases remained unmatched. Germline CDR1 reads MNHEY; CDR2 reads SMNVEV (reference sequence). This CDR3 region has 16 residues. The CDR3 DNA follows: TGTGCCAGCAGTACCCTACAGCGGGGGGCTTACAATGAGCAGTTCTTC. Its translation: CASSTLQRGAYNEQFF.

CDR3 residues: CASSLQSLGQETQYF. CDR3 DNA sequence: TGCGCCAGCAGCTTGCAGTCCCTGGGGCAAGAGACCCAGTACTTC. The rearrangement uses TRBV5-1 and TRBJ2-5; D call uncertain. Trimming shortened V by 1 base and J by 2 bases, and 12 bases separated the two germline ends. CDR3 size: 15 residues. Germline CDR1 and CDR2: SGHRS and YFSETQ.

The chain carries TRBV29-1 and TRBJ1-1; D perhaps matches TRBD1 (5 bases). V lost 6 bases to trimming and J lost 2 bases, with 16 bases between them. Germline V gene sequence: CDR1 SQVTM, CDR2 ANQGSEA. The CDR3 has 14 amino acids. The CDR3 region is CSVTLWGGNTEAFF. The CDR3 coding sequence is TGCAGCGTGACCCTCTGGGGGGGAAACACTGAAGCTTTCTTT.

In this sample, this clone turned up once. The CDR3 protein is CAWRLGVEAFF. The CDR3 coding sequence is TGTGCCTGGAGGCTGGGAGTTGAAGCTTTCTTT. This rearrangement joins TRBV30 to TRBJ1-1; D unresolved. Germline assignment: CDR1 GTSNPN and CDR2 SVGIG (reference sequence). The CDR3 is made up of 11 amino acids. V was clipped by 3 bases and J by 7 bases, with 9 bases between them.

The chain combines TRBV10-3 with TRBJ1-2, with 7 bases lining up with TRBD1. The CDR3 has 15 residues. The ends lost 4 bases at V and 6 bases at J; junction bases unmatched: 11. The V gene's germline CDR1 is ENHRY and CDR2 SYGVKD. The CDR3 sequence: CAISVLEAGGDGYTF. CDR3 in DNA: TGTGCCATCAGTGTCCTGGAGGCAGGGGGGGATGGCTACACCTTC.